The 2 T cell receptor beta chains below were found in one sample sequenced in a study of T-cell memory formation after mild COVID-19. One entry per CDR3 protein results from TCRdb running MiXCR on the 5' RACE reads. The sample carries about 350,000 distinct CDR3 sequences, about 13% recorded once. Sequenced: PBMCs or a T cell subset sorted from them (not recorded which). Receptors originate from a man aged 18 to 35 who had mild COVID-19 (a few samples of this study predate the infection). Cell type and time point are not known.

This chain uses TRBV2 with TRBJ2-7, with D possibly TRBD2 on 5 matching bases. Germline CDR1 reads SNHLY; CDR2 reads FYNNEI. V was clipped by 8 bases and J by 6 bases, with 17 bases between them. CDR3 size: 13 residues. Here the CDR3 reads CASSIQLDLEQYV. The CDR3 coding sequence is TGTGCCAGCTCGATTCAACTAGATCTCGAGCAGTACGTC.

The rearrangement joins TRBV5-1 to TRBJ2-5, with D uncertain. This CDR3 has 13 amino acids. V was cut by 2 bases and J by 2 bases, with 7 bases left in between. Per the germline V gene, CDR1 is SGHRS and CDR2 is YFSETQ. DNA of the CDR3: TGCGCCAGCAGCTTATCGCAGCAAGAGACCCAGTACTTC. Amino acid sequence: CASSLSQQETQYF.